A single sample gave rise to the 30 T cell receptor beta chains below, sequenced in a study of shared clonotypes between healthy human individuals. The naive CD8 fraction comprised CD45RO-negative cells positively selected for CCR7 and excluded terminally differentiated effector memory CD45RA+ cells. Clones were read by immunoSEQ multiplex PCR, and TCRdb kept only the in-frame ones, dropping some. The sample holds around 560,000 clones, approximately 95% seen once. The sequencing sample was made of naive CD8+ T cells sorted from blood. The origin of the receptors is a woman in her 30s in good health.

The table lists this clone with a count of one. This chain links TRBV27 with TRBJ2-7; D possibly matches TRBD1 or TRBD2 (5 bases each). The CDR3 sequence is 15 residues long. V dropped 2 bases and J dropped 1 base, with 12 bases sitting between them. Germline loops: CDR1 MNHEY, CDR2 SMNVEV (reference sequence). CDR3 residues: CASSLRWDASYEQYF. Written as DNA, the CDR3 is TGTGCCAGCAGTTTAAGGTGGGACGCATCCTACGAGCAGTACTTC.

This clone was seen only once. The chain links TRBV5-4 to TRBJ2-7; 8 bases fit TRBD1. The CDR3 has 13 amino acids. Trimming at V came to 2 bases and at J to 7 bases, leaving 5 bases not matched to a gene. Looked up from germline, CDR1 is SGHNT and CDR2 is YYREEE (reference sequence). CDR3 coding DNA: TGTGCCAGCAGCTTTCAGGGGGCGCGAGAGCAGTACTTC. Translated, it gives CASSFQGAREQYF.

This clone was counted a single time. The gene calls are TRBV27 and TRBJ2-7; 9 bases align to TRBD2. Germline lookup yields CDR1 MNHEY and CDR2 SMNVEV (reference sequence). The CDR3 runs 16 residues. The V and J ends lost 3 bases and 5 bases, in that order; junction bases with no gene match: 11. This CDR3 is CASSFIGGRAVHEQYF. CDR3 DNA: TGTGCCAGCAGTTTTATTGGCGGGAGGGCCGTCCACGAGCAGTACTTC.

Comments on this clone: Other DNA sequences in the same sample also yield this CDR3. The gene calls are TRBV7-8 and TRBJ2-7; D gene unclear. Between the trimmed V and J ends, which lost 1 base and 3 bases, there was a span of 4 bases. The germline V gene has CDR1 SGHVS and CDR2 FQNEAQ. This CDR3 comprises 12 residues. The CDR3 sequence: CASSLVLYEQYF. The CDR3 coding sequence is TGTGCCAGCAGCTTAGTACTCTACGAGCAGTACTTC.

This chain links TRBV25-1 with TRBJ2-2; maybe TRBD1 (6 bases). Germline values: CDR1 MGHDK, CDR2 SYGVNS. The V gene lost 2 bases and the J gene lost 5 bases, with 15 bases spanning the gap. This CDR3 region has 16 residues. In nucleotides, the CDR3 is TGTGCCAGCAGTGAACTAGCAGGGGTAGAAACCGGGGAGCTGTTTTTT. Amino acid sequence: CASSELAGVETGELFF.

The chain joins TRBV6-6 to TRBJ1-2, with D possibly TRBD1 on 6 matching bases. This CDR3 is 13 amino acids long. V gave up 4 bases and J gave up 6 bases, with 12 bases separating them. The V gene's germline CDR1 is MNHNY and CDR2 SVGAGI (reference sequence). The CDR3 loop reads CASSLTGPDGYTF. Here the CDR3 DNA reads TGTGCCAGCAGTTTAACAGGGCCCGATGGCTACACCTTC.

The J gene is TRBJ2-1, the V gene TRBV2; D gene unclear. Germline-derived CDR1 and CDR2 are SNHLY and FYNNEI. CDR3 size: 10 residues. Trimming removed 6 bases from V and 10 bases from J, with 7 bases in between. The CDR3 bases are TGTGCCAGCAGAATGCGAGAGCAGTTCTTC. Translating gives CASRMREQFF.

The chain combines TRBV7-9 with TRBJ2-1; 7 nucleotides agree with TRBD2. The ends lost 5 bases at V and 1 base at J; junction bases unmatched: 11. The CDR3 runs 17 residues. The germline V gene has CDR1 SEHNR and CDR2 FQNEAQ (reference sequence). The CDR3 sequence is CASSPADGGSSYNEQFF. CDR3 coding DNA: TGTGCCAGCAGCCCTGCCGATGGCGGGAGTTCCTACAATGAGCAGTTCTTC.

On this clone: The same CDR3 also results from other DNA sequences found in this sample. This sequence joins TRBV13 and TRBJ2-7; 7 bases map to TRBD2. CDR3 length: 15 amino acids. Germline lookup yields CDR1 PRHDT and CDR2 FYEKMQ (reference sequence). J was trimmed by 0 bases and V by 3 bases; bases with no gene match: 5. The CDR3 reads CASSLEGGSSYEQYF. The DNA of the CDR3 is TGTGCCAGCAGCTTGGAGGGCGGGAGCTCCTACGAGCAGTACTTC.

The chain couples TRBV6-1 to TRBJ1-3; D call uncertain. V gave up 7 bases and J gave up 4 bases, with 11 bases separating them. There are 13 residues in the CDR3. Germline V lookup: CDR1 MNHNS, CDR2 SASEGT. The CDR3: CASIGEPGNTIYF. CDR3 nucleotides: TGTGCCAGCATTGGGGAACCGGGAAACACCATATATTTT.

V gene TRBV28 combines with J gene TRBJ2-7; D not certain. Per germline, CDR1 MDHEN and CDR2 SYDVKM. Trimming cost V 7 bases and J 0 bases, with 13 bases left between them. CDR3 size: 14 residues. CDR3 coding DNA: TGTGCCAGCAACCAACTGGGCTCCTCCTACGAGCAGTACTTC. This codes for CASNQLGSSYEQYF.

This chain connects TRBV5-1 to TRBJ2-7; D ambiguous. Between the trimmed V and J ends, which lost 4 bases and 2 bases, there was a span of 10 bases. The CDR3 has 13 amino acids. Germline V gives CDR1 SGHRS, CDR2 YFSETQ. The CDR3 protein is CASSAAPAYEQYF. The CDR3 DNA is TGCGCCAGCAGCGCGGCACCTGCCTACGAGCAGTACTTC.

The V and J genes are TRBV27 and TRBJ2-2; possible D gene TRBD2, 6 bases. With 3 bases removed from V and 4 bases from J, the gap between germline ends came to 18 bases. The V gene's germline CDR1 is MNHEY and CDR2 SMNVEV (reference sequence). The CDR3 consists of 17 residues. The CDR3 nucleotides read TGTGCCAGCAGTTTTTTATCCCCCGGAGGGGCCACCGGGGAGCTGTTTTTT. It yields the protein CASSFLSPGGATGELFF.

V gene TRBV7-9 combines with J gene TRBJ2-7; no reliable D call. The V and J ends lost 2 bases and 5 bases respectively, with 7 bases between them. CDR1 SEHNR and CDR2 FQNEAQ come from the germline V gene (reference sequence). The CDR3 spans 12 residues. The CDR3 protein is CASSLSWNEQYF. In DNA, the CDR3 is TGTGCCAGCAGCTTATCCTGGAACGAGCAGTACTTC. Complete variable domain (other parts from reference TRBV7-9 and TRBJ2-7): DTGVSQNPRHKITKRGQNVTFRCDPISEHNRLYWYRQTLGQGPEFLTYFQNEAQLEKSRLLSDRFSAERPKGSFSTLEIQRTEQGDSAMYLCASSLSWNEQYFGPGTRLTVT.

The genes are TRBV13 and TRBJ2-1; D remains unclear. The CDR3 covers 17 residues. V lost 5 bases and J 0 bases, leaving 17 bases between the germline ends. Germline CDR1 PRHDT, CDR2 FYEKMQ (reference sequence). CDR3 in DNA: TGTGCCAGCAGCCCCCGCGTTGGCTCCATCTCCTACAATGAGCAGTTCTTC. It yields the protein CASSPRVGSISYNEQFF.

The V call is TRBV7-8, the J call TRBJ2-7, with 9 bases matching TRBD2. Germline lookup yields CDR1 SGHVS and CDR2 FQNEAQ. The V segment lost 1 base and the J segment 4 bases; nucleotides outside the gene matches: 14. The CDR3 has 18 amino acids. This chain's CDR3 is CASSLEVRLGSGGYEQYF. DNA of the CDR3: TGTGCCAGCAGCTTAGAAGTTAGGCTAGGTAGCGGGGGATACGAGCAGTACTTC.

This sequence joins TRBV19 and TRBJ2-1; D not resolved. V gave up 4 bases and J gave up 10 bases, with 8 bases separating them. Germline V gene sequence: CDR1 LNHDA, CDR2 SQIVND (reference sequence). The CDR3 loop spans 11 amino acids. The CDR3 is CASSSGIEQFF. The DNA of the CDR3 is TGTGCCAGTAGTAGTGGGATCGAGCAGTTCTTC.

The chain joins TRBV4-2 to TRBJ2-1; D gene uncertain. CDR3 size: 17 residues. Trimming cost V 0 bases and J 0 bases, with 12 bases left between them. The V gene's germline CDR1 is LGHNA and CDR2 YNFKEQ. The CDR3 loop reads CASSQESPISSYNEQFF. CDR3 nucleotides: TGTGCCAGCAGCCAAGAAAGCCCGATTAGCTCCTACAATGAGCAGTTCTTC.

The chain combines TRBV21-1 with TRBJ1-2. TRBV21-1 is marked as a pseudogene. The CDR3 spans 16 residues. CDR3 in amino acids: CASSLNDGAADGGYTF. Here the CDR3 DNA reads TGTGCCAGCAGTCTCAACGACGGGGCCGCCGATGGTGGCTACACCTTC.

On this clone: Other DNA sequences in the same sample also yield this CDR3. CDR3 loop: CASSPGTRGETQYF. CDR3 DNA: TGTGCCAGCAGCCCAGGGACCCGCGGAGAGACCCAGTACTTC. The V gene is TRBV27, the J gene TRBJ2-5, with D perhaps TRBD1 or TRBD2 (5 bases each). CDR3 length equals 14 residues. Germline V gene data show CDR1 as MNHEY and CDR2 as SMNVEV (reference sequence). V lost 6 bases and J lost 4, with 15 bases in between.

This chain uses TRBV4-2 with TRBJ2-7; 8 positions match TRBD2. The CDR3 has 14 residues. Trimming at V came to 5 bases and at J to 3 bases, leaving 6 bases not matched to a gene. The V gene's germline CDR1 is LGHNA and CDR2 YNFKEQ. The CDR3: CASSSGLGGYEQYF. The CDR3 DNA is TGTGCCAGCAGCTCGGGACTAGGAGGCTACGAGCAGTACTTC.

CDR3 amino acids: CSVVLGYEQYF. The DNA for the CDR3 is TGCAGCGTTGTTTTGGGTTACGAGCAGTACTTC. The chain combines TRBV29-1 with TRBJ2-7; D is undetermined. The CDR3 sequence is 11 residues long. Germline V CDR1 and CDR2: SQVTM, ANQGSEA. Trimming took off 4 bases at V and 4 bases at J, with 8 bases between the two ends.

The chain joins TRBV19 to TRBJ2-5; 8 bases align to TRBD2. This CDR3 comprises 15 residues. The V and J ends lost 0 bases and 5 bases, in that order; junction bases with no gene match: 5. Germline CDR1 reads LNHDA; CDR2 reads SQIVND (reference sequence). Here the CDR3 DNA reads TGTGCCAGTAGTATAGATCGGGAGGGTTCCGAGACCCAGTACTTC. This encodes CASSIDREGSETQYF.

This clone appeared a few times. CDR3 amino acids: CAWSPIDEKLFF. Here the CDR3 DNA reads TGTGCCTGGAGTCCCATTGATGAAAAACTGTTTTTT. The J gene is TRBJ1-4, the V gene TRBV30; no firm D call. The CDR3 runs 12 residues. Germline V gene lookup returns CDR1 GTSNPN and CDR2 SVGIG (reference sequence). Trimming cost V 2 bases and J 6 bases, with 7 bases left between them.

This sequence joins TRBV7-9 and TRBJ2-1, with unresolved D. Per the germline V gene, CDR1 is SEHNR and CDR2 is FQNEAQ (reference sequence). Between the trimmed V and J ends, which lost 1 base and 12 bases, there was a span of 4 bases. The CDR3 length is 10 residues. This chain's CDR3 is CASSLDAQFF. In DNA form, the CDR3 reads TGTGCCAGCAGCTTAGACGCGCAGTTCTTC.

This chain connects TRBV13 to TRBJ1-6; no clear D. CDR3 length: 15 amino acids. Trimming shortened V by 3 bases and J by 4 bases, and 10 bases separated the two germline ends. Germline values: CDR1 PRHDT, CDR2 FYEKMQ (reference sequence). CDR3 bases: TGTGCCAGCAGCTTGCAGTGGGCGTATAATTCACCCCTCCACTTT. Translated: CASSLQWAYNSPLHF.

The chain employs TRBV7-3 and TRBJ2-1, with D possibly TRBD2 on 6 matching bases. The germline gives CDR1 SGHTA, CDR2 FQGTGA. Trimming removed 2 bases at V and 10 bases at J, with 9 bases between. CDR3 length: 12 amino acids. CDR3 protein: CASSLGGSEQFF. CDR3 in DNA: TGTGCCAGCAGCTTAGGGGGGTCAGAGCAGTTCTTC.

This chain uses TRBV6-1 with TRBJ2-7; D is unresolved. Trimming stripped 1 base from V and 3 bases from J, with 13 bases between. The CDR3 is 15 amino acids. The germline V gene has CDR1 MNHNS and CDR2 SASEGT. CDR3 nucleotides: TGTGCCAGCAGTGAAGGGCCCGGGTCTGGCTACGAGCAGTACTTC. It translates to CASSEGPGSGYEQYF.

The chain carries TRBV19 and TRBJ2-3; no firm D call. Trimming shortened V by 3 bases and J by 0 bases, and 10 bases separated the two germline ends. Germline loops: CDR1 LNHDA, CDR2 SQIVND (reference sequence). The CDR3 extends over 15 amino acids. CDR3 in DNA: TGTGCCAGTAGTATGGGATGGCGCAGCACAGATACGCAGTATTTT. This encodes CASSMGWRSTDTQYF.

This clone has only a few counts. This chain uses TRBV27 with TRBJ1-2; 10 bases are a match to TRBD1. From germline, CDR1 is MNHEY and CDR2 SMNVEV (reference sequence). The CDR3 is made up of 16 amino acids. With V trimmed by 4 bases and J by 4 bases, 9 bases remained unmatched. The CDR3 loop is CASSWDRGHYPYGYTF. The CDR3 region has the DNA TGTGCCAGCAGTTGGGACAGGGGCCACTACCCCTATGGCTACACCTTC.